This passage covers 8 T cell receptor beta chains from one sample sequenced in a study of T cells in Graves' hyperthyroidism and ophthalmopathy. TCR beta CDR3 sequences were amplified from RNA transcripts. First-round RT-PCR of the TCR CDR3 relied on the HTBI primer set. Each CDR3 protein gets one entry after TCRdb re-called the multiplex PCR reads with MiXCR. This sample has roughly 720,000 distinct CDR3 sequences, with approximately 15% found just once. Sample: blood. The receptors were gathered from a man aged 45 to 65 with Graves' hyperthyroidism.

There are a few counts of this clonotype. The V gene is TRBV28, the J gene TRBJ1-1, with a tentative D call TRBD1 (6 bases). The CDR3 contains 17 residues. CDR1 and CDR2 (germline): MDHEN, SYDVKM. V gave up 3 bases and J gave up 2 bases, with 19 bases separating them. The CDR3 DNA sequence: TGTGCCAGCAGTTTGGGAGGGAGGGGGTTATTTAACACTGAAGCTTTCTTT. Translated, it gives CASSLGGRGLFNTEAFF.

The CDR3 DNA reads as TGTGCCAGCAGTTTGGCAGGCCCGTTCCAAGAGACCCAGTACTTC. Translating it yields CASSLAGPFQETQYF. This chain joins TRBV28 and TRBJ2-5; D not resolved. The CDR3 sequence is 15 residues long. Trimming shortened V by 3 bases and J by 1 base, and 12 bases separated the two germline ends. The germline gives CDR1 MDHEN, CDR2 SYDVKM.

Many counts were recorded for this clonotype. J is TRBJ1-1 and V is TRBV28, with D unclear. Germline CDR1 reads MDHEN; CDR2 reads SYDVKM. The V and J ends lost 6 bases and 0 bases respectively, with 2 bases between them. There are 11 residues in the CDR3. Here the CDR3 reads CASRMNTEAFF. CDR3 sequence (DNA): TGTGCCAGCAGAATGAACACTGAAGCTTTCTTT. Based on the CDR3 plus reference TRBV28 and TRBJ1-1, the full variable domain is DVKVTQSSRYLVKRTGEKVFLECVQDMDHENMFWYRQDPGLGLRLIYFSYDVKMKEKGDIPEGYSVSREKKERFSLILESASTNQTSMYLCASRMNTEAFFGQGTRLTVV.

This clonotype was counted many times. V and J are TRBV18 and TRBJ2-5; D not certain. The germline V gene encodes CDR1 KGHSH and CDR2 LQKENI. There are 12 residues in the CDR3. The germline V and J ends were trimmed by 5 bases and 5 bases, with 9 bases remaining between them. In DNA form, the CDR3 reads TGTGCCAGCTCATGGGGTATGGAGACCCAGTACTTC. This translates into CASSWGMETQYF. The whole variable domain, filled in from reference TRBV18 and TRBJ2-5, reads NAGVMQNPRHLVRRRGQEARLRCSPMKGHSHVYWYRQLPEEGLKFMVYLQKENIIDESGMPKERFSAEFPKEGPSILRIQQVVRGDSAAYFCASSWGMETQYFGPGTRLLVL.

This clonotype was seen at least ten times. The CDR3 DNA reads as TGTGCCAGCAGTTATCAGGGAAACTCCTACGAGCAGTACTTC. It specifies CASSYQGNSYEQYF. This chain uses TRBV6-2 or TRBV6-3 with TRBJ2-7; D is perhaps TRBD1 (5 bases). The germline CDR1 and CDR2 sequences are MNHEY and SVGEGT. The V and J ends lost 3 bases and 0 bases respectively, with 9 bases between them. CDR3 length: 14 amino acids.

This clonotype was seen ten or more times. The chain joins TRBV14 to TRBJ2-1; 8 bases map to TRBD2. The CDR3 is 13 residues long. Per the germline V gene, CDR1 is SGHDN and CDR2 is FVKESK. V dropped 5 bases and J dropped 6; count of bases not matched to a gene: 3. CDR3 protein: CASSAGGLNEQFF. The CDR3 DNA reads TGTGCCAGCAGCGCGGGAGGACTCAATGAGCAGTTCTTC. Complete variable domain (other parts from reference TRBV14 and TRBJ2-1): EAGVTQFPSHSVIEKGQTVTLRCDPISGHDNLYWYRRVMGKEIKFLLHFVKESKQDESGMPNNRFLAERTGGTYSTLKVQPAELEDSGVYFCASSAGGLNEQFFGPGTRLTVL.

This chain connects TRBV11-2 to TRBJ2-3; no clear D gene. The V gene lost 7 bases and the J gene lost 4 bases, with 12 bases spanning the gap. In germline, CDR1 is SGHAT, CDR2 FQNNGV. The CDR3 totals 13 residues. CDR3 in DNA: TGTGCCAGCAACCCCCCCACGGCAGATACGCAGTATTTT. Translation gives CASNPPTADTQYF. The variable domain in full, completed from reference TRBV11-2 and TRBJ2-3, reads EAGVAQSPRYKIIEKRQSVAFWCNPISGHATLYWYQQILGQGPKLLIQFQNNGVVDDSQLPKDRFSAERLKGVDSTLKIQPAKLEDSAVYLCASNPPTADTQYFGPGTRLTVL.

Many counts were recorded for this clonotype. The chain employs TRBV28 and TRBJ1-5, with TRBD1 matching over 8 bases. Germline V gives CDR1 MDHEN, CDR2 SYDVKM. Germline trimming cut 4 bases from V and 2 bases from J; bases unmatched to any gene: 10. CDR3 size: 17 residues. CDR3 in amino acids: CASSSLNRGSGNQPQHF. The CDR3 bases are TGTGCCAGCAGTTCCTTAAACAGGGGGTCGGGCAATCAGCCCCAGCATTTT. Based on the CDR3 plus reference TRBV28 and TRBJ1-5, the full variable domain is DVKVTQSSRYLVKRTGEKVFLECVQDMDHENMFWYRQDPGLGLRLIYFSYDVKMKEKGDIPEGYSVSREKKERFSLILESASTNQTSMYLCASSSLNRGSGNQPQHFGDGTRLSIL.